The clone carrying this T cell receptor (beta chain) was seen repeatedly, ten times or more. Its specificity is not known. The sample originates from a study of T cells after yellow fever vaccination. The study made its TCR cDNA through 5'RACE template switching. That step introduced a universal primer site along with UMIs. TCRdb used MiXCR to reprocess the 5' RACE reads, holding one entry per CDR3 protein. The sample carries hundreds of thousands of distinct CDR3 sequences, around an eighth recorded once. CDR3 length: 13 residues. Deletions cut 3 bases from V and 8 bases from J, with 11 bases between. The study's findings and limits: The secondary response was weaker but peaked faster, day 5 versus 15. Subsequent to the booster, the majority of primary-vaccination clones reappeared (96% CD4, 85% to 90% CD8).

Here the sequenced sample was PBMCs, taken on the day of the yellow fever booster vaccination. The chain couples TRBV12-3 or TRBV12-4 to TRBJ2-1, with D unclear. This sequence originates from a man aged 30 to 45 who received the YFV17D yellow fever vaccine. The CDR3 DNA follows: TGTGCCAGCAGTTTCCCACGCGGCGATGAGCAGTTCTTC. This codes for CASSFPRGDEQFF.